Listed below are T cell receptor beta chains from one sample, sequenced in a study of blood T cells in healthy people across ages. From the 5' RACE reads, TCRdb called clonotypes with MiXCR, one entry per CDR3 protein. Altogether approximately 830,000 distinct CDR3 sequences are present, 60% to 80% being singletons, with the ten largest covering about 27%. The sequencing input was blood. These receptors came from a man aged 30 to 45 in good health. Each CDR3 is given with its conserved first and last residue. D genes are given only for firm matches. The listing skips clone size in some rows; elsewhere it reads once, few, many or a size class.

TRBV6-5	TRBD1	TRBJ2-7	few	CASSTGTGSYEQYF	TGTGCCAGCAGCACCGGGACAGGGAGCTACGAGCAGTACTTC
TRBV2	-	TRBJ1-5	-	CATTAESGNQPQHF	TGTGCCACTACGGCAGAGTCGGGCAATCAGCCCCAGCATTTT
TRBV9	TRBD2	TRBJ2-5	-	CASSVSGGGAETQYF	TGTGCCAGCAGCGTAAGCGGGGGGGGAGCAGAGACCCAGTACTTC
TRBV6-1	-	TRBJ1-2	few	CASSEAVDSTNGYTF	TGTGCCAGCAGTGAAGCGGTGGACAGCACTAATGGCTACACCTTC
TRBV3-1	-	TRBJ1-2	-	CASSQDYFGYTF	TGTGCCAGCAGCCAAGACTACTTCGGCTACACCTTC
TRBV7-9	TRBD1	TRBJ2-5	many	CASSAGTANLQETQYF	TGTGCCAGCAGCGCCGGGACAGCGAATTTACAAGAGACCCAGTACTTC
TRBV20-1	TRBD1	TRBJ2-4	-	CGARFSEGQGLNIQYF	TGCGGTGCTAGGTTTAGTGAGGGACAGGGGTTAAACATTCAGTACTTC
TRBV12-3/TRBV12-4	TRBD2	TRBJ2-7	-	CASSSGLASYEQYF	TGTGCCAGCAGTTCGGGACTAGCAAGTTACGAGCAGTACTTC
TRBV4-1	-	TRBJ2-2	-	CASSFRSDREDPGELFF	TGCGCCAGCAGCTTTCGATCTGACAGGGAGGATCCCGGGGAGCTGTTTTTT
TRBV13	-	TRBJ2-5	few	CASSLRRQYQETQYF	TGTGCCAGCAGCCTCCGACGGCAGTACCAAGAGACCCAGTACTTC
TRBV6-2/TRBV6-3	-	TRBJ1-5	-	CASRSGHLNQPQHF	TGTGCCAGCAGATCGGGACACCTCAATCAGCCCCAGCATTTT
TRBV5-1	-	TRBJ1-1	-	CASSLEAGITEAFF	TGCGCCAGCAGCTTGGAAGCAGGGATCACTGAAGCTTTCTTT
TRBV6-5	TRBD1	TRBJ2-1	-	CASSYSGGNSYNEQFF	TGTGCCAGCAGTTACTCAGGGGGCAACTCCTACAATGAGCAGTTCTTC
TRBV2	-	TRBJ1-2	-	CASKIYVDHGYTF	TGTGCCAGCAAGATATACGTAGACCATGGCTACACCTTC
TRBV14	TRBD1	TRBJ1-1	-	CASSQEGGTAYTEAFF	TGTGCCAGCAGCCAAGAGGGTGGGACAGCCTACACTGAAGCTTTCTTT
TRBV6-2/TRBV6-3	-	TRBJ1-2	once	CASSYYLGGSYGYTF	TGTGCCAGCAGTTACTATCTCGGCGGCAGCTATGGCTACACCTTC